The 30 T cell receptor beta chains below all came from one sample that was sequenced in a study of shared clonotypes between healthy human individuals. The repertoire was sequenced with immunoSEQ multiplex PCR; TCRdb's copy has only in-frame clones and lacks some. The table shows fewer than 3 million clones, with less than 95% occurring only once. Sequenced: naive CD4+ T cells from PBMCs. This sample's subset: CD45RA+ positively selected. The receptors were sampled from a man between 18 and 35 years old in good health. Some clones in this sample may be carry-over from other donors' samples.

As concerns this clone: The junction shows a germline mismatch at one end, possibly a read error. This chain links TRBV6-1 with TRBJ2-7; D perhaps matches TRBD2 (6 bases). Germline V gives CDR1 MNHNS, CDR2 SASEGT. The CDR3 has 11 amino acids. The CDR3 loop reads CASISGPTKNF. The CDR3 DNA follows: TGTGCCAGCATAAGCGGGCCCACAAAGAACTTC.

The chain uses TRBV18 and TRBJ1-1; 7 bases line up with TRBD1. V shed 5 bases, J shed 3 bases, and the junction held 9 bases outside the gene matches. Germline V gene sequence: CDR1 KGHSH, CDR2 LQKENI. There are 15 residues in the CDR3. The CDR3, as DNA: TGTGCCAGCTCAACGACAGGGATCTACTACACTGAAGCTTTCTTT. It encodes CASSTTGIYYTEAFF.

The chain recombines TRBV4-2 with TRBJ2-3; 7 bases match TRBD2. The germline V gene encodes CDR1 LGHNA and CDR2 YNFKEQ. The CDR3 runs to 14 residues. Trimming cost V 4 bases and J 6 bases; bases outside gene matches: 7. The CDR3 bases are TGTGCCAGCAGCCCCGACCTGACTAGCGATACGCAGTATTTT. Translated, it gives CASSPDLTSDTQYF.

This clone was seen more than once but under ten times. The rearrangement uses TRBV6-5 and TRBJ1-1; unclear D gene. CDR1 and CDR2 (germline): MNHEY, SVGAGI. The CDR3 is 16 amino acids. Trimming shortened V by 0 bases and J by 0 bases, and 11 bases separated the two germline ends. The CDR3 loop is CASSYSRAGMNTEAFF. As DNA, the CDR3 is TGTGCCAGCAGTTACTCGAGGGCGGGGATGAACACTGAAGCTTTCTTT.

The chain links TRBV7-8 to TRBJ2-6; TRBD2 matches at 7 bases. The CDR3 length is 16 residues. Germline assignment: CDR1 SGHVS and CDR2 FQNEAQ. Trimming cost V 5 bases and J 4 bases; bases outside gene matches: 8. CDR3 amino acids: CASSPRGGTGANVLTF. CDR3 in DNA: TGTGCCAGCAGCCCTAGGGGAGGGACGGGGGCCAACGTCCTGACTTTC. Using reference TRBV7-8 and TRBJ2-6 for the parts outside the CDR3, the full variable domain is GAGVSQSPRYKVAKRGQDVALRCDPISGHVSLFWYQQALGQGPEFLTYFQNEAQLDKSGLPSDRFFAERPEGSVSTLKIQRTQQEDSAVYLCASSPRGGTGANVLTFGAGSRLTVL.

A single count supports this clone. The V and J genes are TRBV5-1 and TRBJ1-1, with 9 bases that match TRBD1. The CDR3 sequence is 15 residues long. The germline V gene encodes CDR1 SGHRS and CDR2 YFSETQ. Trimming took 0 bases from V and 4 from J; bases not matched to a gene: 4. The CDR3 DNA reads as TGCGCCAGCAGCTTGGGGACAGGGGACCTCACTGAAGCTTTCTTT. Translated, it gives CASSLGTGDLTEAFF.

Notes on this clone: Other DNA sequences from this sample encode an identical CDR3 as well. The V and J genes are TRBV6-5 and TRBJ1-1; D possibly corresponds to TRBD1 (5 bases). Germline CDR1 MNHEY, CDR2 SVGAGI. The V gene lost 0 bases and the J gene lost 4 bases, with 6 bases spanning the gap. This CDR3 is built from 13 residues. The CDR3 reads CASSYSRATEAFF. CDR3 DNA: TGTGCCAGCAGTTACTCCAGGGCCACTGAAGCTTTCTTT.

The chain recombines TRBV6-4 with TRBJ2-1; 9 bases line up with TRBD1. The V gene's germline CDR1 is MRHNA and CDR2 SNTAGT. V lost 2 bases to trimming and J lost 9 bases; unmatched junction nucleotides: 8. The CDR3 spans 15 residues. The CDR3 region is CASSDGRQGGFEQFF. CDR3 sequence (DNA): TGTGCCAGCAGTGACGGGCGACAGGGGGGGTTTGAGCAGTTCTTC.

V and J are TRBV5-6 and TRBJ2-1; D uncertain. The V gene lost 4 bases and the J gene lost 3 bases, with 20 bases spanning the gap. CDR1 SGHDT and CDR2 YYEEEE come from the germline V gene. The CDR3 has 17 amino acids. CDR3 in DNA: TGTGCCAGCAGCCGTCGGTTGCGCACAAATATCTACAATGAGCAGTTCTTC. This codes for CASSRRLRTNIYNEQFF.

V and J are TRBV18 and TRBJ2-3; D possibly matches TRBD1 or TRBD2 (6 bases each). Germline CDR1 KGHSH, CDR2 LQKENI. Trimming took off 3 bases at V and 2 bases at J, with 24 bases between the two ends. The CDR3 contains 19 residues. CDR3 protein: CASSPVGGRGASSTDTQYF. DNA for the CDR3: TGTGCCAGCTCACCCGTGGGGGGCAGGGGAGCGTCCTCCACAGATACGCAGTATTTT.

This clone was seen a single time. The V gene is TRBV4-1, the J gene TRBJ2-1; 10 bases fit TRBD2. The CDR3 covers 16 residues. Germline V CDR1 and CDR2: MGHRA, YSYEKL. V gave up 4 bases and J gave up 4 bases; unmatched junction bases: 7. CDR3 sequence reads: CASSPPTSGSYNEQFF. The CDR3 DNA reads TGCGCCAGCAGCCCGCCGACTAGCGGGTCTTACAATGAGCAGTTCTTC.

The chain carries TRBV25-1 and TRBJ2-2, with D possibly matching TRBD2 (7 bases). CDR1 is MGHDK, CDR2 SYGVNS, per germline. Trimming left V 1 base short and J 6 bases short, with 15 bases between. The CDR3 loop spans 16 amino acids. DNA for the CDR3: TGTGCCAGCAGTGAATGGGCGGGGGCAAGGTCCGGGGAGCTGTTTTTT. This sequence encodes CASSEWAGARSGELFF.

The V call is TRBV15, the J call TRBJ1-4, with TRBD1 as a possible D gene (5 bases). This CDR3 has 15 residues. V was cut by 0 bases and J by 6 bases, with 11 bases left in between. CDR1 and CDR2 (germline): LNHNV, YYDKDF (reference sequence). CDR3 protein: CATSRDRWGDEKLFF. The CDR3 bases are TGTGCCACCAGCAGAGACCGGTGGGGGGATGAAAAACTGTTTTTT.

The chain is built from TRBV12-5 and TRBJ2-3; no clear D. Per the germline V gene, CDR1 is LGHNT and CDR2 is FRNRAP. The V and J ends lost 5 bases and 2 bases respectively, with 5 bases between them. The CDR3 has 12 residues. The CDR3 protein is CASGPTTDTQYF. The CDR3 DNA sequence: TGTGCTAGTGGTCCTACCACAGATACGCAGTATTTT.

V is TRBV6-6 and J is TRBJ1-5; D unresolved. Germline CDR1 is MNHNY and CDR2 is SVGAGI (reference sequence). The CDR3 is made up of 14 amino acids. V shed 1 base and J shed 2 bases, with 6 bases lying between them. CDR3 DNA sequence: TGTGCCAGCAGTTACTTTACCGGCAATCAGCCCCAGCATTTT. Translating it yields CASSYFTGNQPQHF.

The V call is TRBV5-1, the J call TRBJ2-5; 8 bases match TRBD1. Germline assignment: CDR1 SGHRS and CDR2 YFSETQ. V lost 1 base, J lost 3 bases, and 2 bases stayed unmatched. This CDR3 has 14 amino acids. The CDR3 region has the DNA TGCGCCAGCAGCTTGAACAGGGGGGAAGAGACCCAGTACTTC. Translation gives CASSLNRGEETQYF.

The rearrangement links TRBV5-1 to TRBJ2-3; 10 nucleotides match TRBD1. Looked up from germline, CDR1 is SGHRS and CDR2 is YFSETQ. The ends lost 4 bases at V and 3 bases at J; junction bases unmatched: 5. CDR3 length: 15 amino acids. The CDR3 DNA reads as TGCGCCAGCAGCGGACCGGGACAGGGGACAGATACGCAGTATTTT. Amino acids: CASSGPGQGTDTQYF. The variable domain in full, completed from reference TRBV5-1 and TRBJ2-3, reads KAGVTQTPRYLIKTRGQQVTLSCSPISGHRSVSWYQQTPGQGLQFLFEYFSETQRNKGNFPGRFSGRQFSNSRSEMNVSTLELGDSALYLCASSGPGQGTDTQYFGPGTRLTVL.

The chain carries TRBV6-5 and TRBJ1-3; D uncertain. This CDR3 contains 15 residues. V lost 2 bases and J 1 base, leaving 9 bases between the germline ends. Germline-derived CDR1 and CDR2 are MNHEY and SVGAGI. The CDR3 DNA follows: TGTGCCAGCAGTTACGCGGCGGGGTCTGGAAACACCATATATTTT. Its protein product is CASSYAAGSGNTIYF.

The chain recombines TRBV6-1 with TRBJ2-7; D is possibly TRBD1 or TRBD2 (5 bases each). The germline V and J ends were trimmed by 0 bases and 3 bases, with 12 bases remaining between them. Germline lookup yields CDR1 MNHNS and CDR2 SASEGT. The CDR3 sequence is 15 residues long. CDR3: CASSEASAQGYEQYF. The CDR3 DNA reads as TGTGCCAGCAGTGAAGCTAGCGCCCAGGGCTACGAGCAGTACTTC.

This chain connects TRBV9 to TRBJ2-3; maybe TRBD2 (6 bases). Deletions cut 4 bases from V and 4 bases from J, with 16 bases between. Germline V gives CDR1 SGDLS, CDR2 YYNGEE. This CDR3 is built from 15 residues. The CDR3 loop is CASSPRREEADTQYF. The CDR3 nucleotides read TGTGCCAGCAGCCCCCGGAGGGAAGAGGCAGATACGCAGTATTTT.

This chain connects TRBV28 to TRBJ1-5; D perhaps matches TRBD1 (6 bases). Germline loops: CDR1 MDHEN, CDR2 SYDVKM. This CDR3 is 15 amino acids long. Trimming took off 6 bases at V and 0 bases at J, with 12 bases between the two ends. The CDR3 reads CASRLGDNSNQPQHF. Written as DNA, the CDR3 is TGTGCCAGCAGACTGGGGGACAATAGCAATCAGCCCCAGCATTTT.

J is TRBJ1-1 and V is TRBV4-1, with 11 bases fitting TRBD1. This CDR3 has 15 residues. CDR1 is MGHRA and CDR2 is YSYEKL in the germline V gene. Trimming cost V 4 bases and J 3 bases; bases outside gene matches: 4. The CDR3 DNA is TGCGCCAGCAGCCTGTTGGGACAGGGGGACACTGAAGCTTTCTTT. It is translated as CASSLLGQGDTEAFF.

CDR3 bases: TGTGCCAGCAGTTTTACGAGGGATCCTACCTACGAGCAGTACTTC. This sequence encodes CASSFTRDPTYEQYF. The gene calls are TRBV27 and TRBJ2-7; the D gene is possibly TRBD2 (5 bases). Germline values: CDR1 MNHEY, CDR2 SMNVEV (reference sequence). This CDR3 spans 15 amino acids. Trimming cost V 3 bases and J 2 bases, with 14 bases left between them.

This chain joins TRBV5-1 and TRBJ2-5; D is perhaps TRBD1 or TRBD2 (5 bases each). V dropped 7 bases and J dropped 4 bases, with 17 bases sitting between them. Germline V gene lookup returns CDR1 SGHRS and CDR2 YFSETQ. The CDR3 covers 14 residues. Here the CDR3 reads CASQSGYGGETQYF. The DNA for the CDR3 is TGCGCCAGCCAATCGGGTTATGGGGGAGAGACCCAGTACTTC.

V gene TRBV7-3 combines with J gene TRBJ1-2; 8 bases fit TRBD1. CDR1 is SGHTA, CDR2 FQGTGA, per germline. This CDR3 region has 15 residues. The ends lost 2 bases at V and 6 bases at J; junction bases unmatched: 8. CDR3 region: CASSLSPGQVDGYTF. The CDR3 DNA reads as TGTGCCAGCAGCTTATCGCCGGGACAGGTGGATGGCTACACCTTC.

The chain links TRBV19 to TRBJ1-2; D is possibly TRBD1 (5 bases). The CDR3 runs 14 residues. Germline CDR1 LNHDA, CDR2 SQIVND (reference sequence). Trimming took 11 bases from V and 2 from J, leaving 18 bases between them. The CDR3 reads CASVPGQGNYGYTF. CDR3 sequence (DNA): TGTGCCTCCGTACCGGGGCAGGGCAACTATGGCTACACCTTC.

The chain is built from TRBV30 and TRBJ2-7; 7 bases line up with TRBD2. Per germline, CDR1 GTSNPN and CDR2 SVGIG (reference sequence). V was clipped by 7 bases and J by 3 bases; unmatched bases: 6. The CDR3 has 12 residues. The CDR3 DNA sequence: TGTGCCTCCTCGACTAGCCGCTACGAGCAGTACTTC. Its protein product is CASSTSRYEQYF.

As for this clone: In the same sample, other DNA sequences code for this CDR3. This chain links TRBV7-9 with TRBJ1-1; 7 bases agree with TRBD1. This CDR3 is built from 14 residues. V gave up 5 bases and J gave up 5 bases; unmatched junction bases: 8. Germline CDR1 is SEHNR and CDR2 is FQNEAQ (reference sequence). This CDR3 reads CASSPRQGGTEAFF. Here the CDR3 DNA reads TGTGCCAGCAGCCCGCGACAGGGCGGAACTGAAGCTTTCTTT. The complete variable domain, with remaining parts taken from reference TRBV7-9 and TRBJ1-1, reads DTGVSQNPRHKITKRGQNVTFRCDPISEHNRLYWYRQTLGQGPEFLTYFQNEAQLEKSRLLSDRFSAERPKGSFSTLEIQRTEQGDSAMYLCASSPRQGGTEAFFGQGTRLTVV.

The V and J genes are TRBV7-9 and TRBJ1-3, with no clear D. This CDR3 contains 13 residues. V was trimmed by 5 bases and J by 2 bases, leaving 7 bases between them. Germline V gene data show CDR1 as SEHNR and CDR2 as FQNEAQ (reference sequence). The CDR3, as DNA: TGTGCCAGCAGCCAGAATCCTGGAAACACCATATATTTT. This translates into CASSQNPGNTIYF. Complete variable domain (other parts from reference TRBV7-9 and TRBJ1-3): DTGVSQNPRHKITKRGQNVTFRCDPISEHNRLYWYRQTLGQGPEFLTYFQNEAQLEKSRLLSDRFSAERPKGSFSTLEIQRTEQGDSAMYLCASSQNPGNTIYFGEGSWLTVV.

Note on this clone: This specimen includes other DNA sequences encoding the same CDR3. The chain couples TRBV29-1 to TRBJ2-7; tentative D call: TRBD2 (6 bases). The CDR3 length is 12 residues. V was trimmed by 3 bases and J by 1 base, leaving 7 bases between them. Germline V gene sequence: CDR1 SQVTM, CDR2 ANQGSEA. The CDR3 DNA sequence: TGCAGCGTTGAGGCGGGGTCCTACGAGCAGTACTTC. It is translated as CSVEAGSYEQYF.